This T cell receptor (beta chain) was recorded in a study of blood T cell repertoires in COVID-19. The overall study: The study drew acute and convalescent COVID-19 samples from the United States, Italy and Spain.

The germline CDR1 and CDR2 sequences are MDHEN and SYDVKM. The germline V and J ends were trimmed by 1 base and 6 bases, with 9 bases remaining between them. This CDR3 is built from 14 residues. Clones were sequenced by immunoSEQ multiplex PCR, and TCRdb holds only the in-frame ones, with some missing. The data hold roughly 350,000 clones, with approximately 91% observed a single time. The source material was peripheral blood. The rearrangement links TRBV28 to TRBJ1-4, with unresolved D. This sequence originates from a woman in her seventies with COVID-19, enrolled during active disease. Here the CDR3 reads CASSLSDGDEKLFF. In nucleotides, the CDR3 is TGTGCCAGCAGTTTATCGGACGGGGATGAAAAACTGTTTTTT.